Each of the 17 T cell receptor beta chains below was sequenced from the same sample in a study of control samples from healthy donors and cancer patients. The table came from immunoSEQ multiplex PCR; TCRdb's copy has only in-frame clones and leaves some out. This table holds around 100,000 clones, 80% to 90% found once. The sample was blood. Every receptor here comes from a man under 40 in good health.

The CDR3 loop is CASRTNTEAFF. The CDR3 DNA is TGTGCCAGCAGGACGAACACTGAAGCTTTCTTT. The V call is TRBV7-6, the J call TRBJ1-1; D remains unclear. V lost 6 bases and J 1 base, leaving 3 bases between the germline ends. Germline values: CDR1 SGHVS, CDR2 FNYEAQ. This CDR3 is 11 amino acids long.

The chain joins TRBV28 to TRBJ1-2, with 7 bases matching TRBD1. Germline-derived CDR1 and CDR2 are MDHEN and SYDVKM. The length of the CDR3 is 13 residues. J gave up 8 bases and V 6 bases, and 9 bases lay outside the gene matches. CDR3 sequence reads: CASSQQGKGGYTF. The CDR3 bases are TGTGCCAGCAGCCAACAGGGGAAAGGGGGCTACACCTTC.

This chain uses TRBV7-9 with TRBJ1-1; D unclear. CDR3 length: 11 residues. The germline V and J ends were trimmed by 5 bases and 8 bases, with 9 bases remaining between them. Germline V lookup: CDR1 SEHNR, CDR2 FQNEAQ (reference sequence). The CDR3 spells CASSPLAEAFF. The CDR3 bases are TGTGCCAGCAGCCCCCTGGCAGAAGCTTTCTTT.

This chain connects TRBV6-6 to TRBJ2-3; 8 bases are a match to TRBD2. Trimming removed 2 bases from V and 2 bases from J; junction bases left unmatched: 3. Germline assignment: CDR1 MNHNY and CDR2 SVGAGI (reference sequence). The CDR3 runs 15 residues. This CDR3 reads CASSYLSGATDTQYF. In DNA, the CDR3 is TGTGCCAGCAGTTACCTTAGCGGGGCCACAGATACGCAGTATTTT.

This chain joins TRBV3-1 (or the pseudogene TRBV3-2) and TRBJ2-7; D call uncertain. Deletions cut 0 bases from V and 3 bases from J, with 9 bases between. CDR1 is LGHDT, CDR2 YNNKEL, per germline (reference sequence). The CDR3 extends over 14 amino acids. The CDR3 here is CASSQEGTIYEQYF. CDR3 DNA: TGTGCCAGCAGCCAAGAGGGTACCATCTACGAGCAGTACTTC.

As for this clone: Other nucleotide sequences in the sample specify the same CDR3. The DNA for the CDR3 is TGCGCCAGCAGCGTGACAGGGGGGGGCACCGGGGAGCTGTTTTTT. Translated: CASSVTGGGTGELFF. The chain links TRBV5-1 to TRBJ2-2; TRBD1 agrees at 9 bases. CDR3 length: 15 residues. The V segment lost 4 bases and the J segment 4 bases; nucleotides outside the gene matches: 5. The germline V gene has CDR1 SGHRS and CDR2 YFSETQ.

To note about this clone: The identical CDR3 is also encoded by other nucleotide sequences in the sample. V is TRBV29-1 and J is TRBJ2-3; 15 bases are shared with TRBD2. The CDR3 sequence is 15 residues long. The germline V gene encodes CDR1 SQVTM and CDR2 ANQGSEA. J gave up 4 bases and V 7 bases, and 6 bases lay outside the gene matches. The CDR3 nucleotides are TGCAGCGCCAATGGACTAGCGGGGGGGGCAGATACGCAGTATTTT. Its translation: CSANGLAGGADTQYF.

This sequence joins TRBV9 and TRBJ1-1, with D perhaps matching TRBD1 (6 bases). The ends were cut back, 2 bases at V and 3 bases at J, with 8 bases in the middle. The CDR3 sequence is 13 residues long. CDR1 and CDR2 from the germline V gene are SGDLS and YYNGEE. The DNA of the CDR3 is TGTGCCAGCAGCGTCGGGGGGCACACTGAAGCTTTCTTT. This codes for CASSVGGHTEAFF. Using reference TRBV9 and TRBJ1-1 for the parts outside the CDR3, the full variable domain is DSGVTQTPKHLITATGQRVTLRCSPRSGDLSVYWYQQSLDQGLQFLIQYYNGEERAKGNILERFSAQQFPDLHSELNLSSLELGDSALYFCASSVGGHTEAFFGQGTRLTVV.

This chain links TRBV3-1 (or the pseudogene TRBV3-2) with TRBJ2-3; a weak D match, TRBD1 (6 bases). Germline V gene lookup returns CDR1 LGHDT and CDR2 YNNKEL (reference sequence). V was cut by 4 bases and J by 0 bases, with 11 bases left in between. CDR3 length equals 15 residues. Written as DNA, the CDR3 is TGTGCCAGCAGCCCCCCGGGACATAGCACAGATACGCAGTATTTT. This encodes CASSPPGHSTDTQYF.

The V gene is TRBV19, the J gene TRBJ1-4; D unresolved. Trimming pared 6 bases from V and 0 bases from J, leaving 8 bases between. Germline CDR1 is LNHDA and CDR2 is SQIVND (reference sequence). The CDR3 contains 14 residues. DNA of the CDR3: TGTGCCAGTAGCTACATAGCAACTAATGAAAAACTGTTTTTT. Its protein product is CASSYIATNEKLFF. Full variable domain (missing parts from reference TRBV19 and TRBJ1-4): DGGITQSPKYLFRKEGQNVTLSCEQNLNHDAMYWYRQDPGQGLRLIYYSQIVNDFQKGDIAEGYSVSREKKESFPLTVTSAQKNPTAFYLCASSYIATNEKLFFGSGTQLSVL.

The count of this clone is one. Other DNA sequences in this sample translate to the same CDR3. The chain joins TRBV19 to TRBJ2-6; D may correspond to TRBD1 or TRBD2 (5 bases each). CDR3 length: 16 residues. V was cut by 4 bases and J by 3 bases, with 13 bases left in between. Germline V CDR1 and CDR2: LNHDA, SQIVND (reference sequence). The CDR3 DNA is TGTGCCAGTAGTAGTGGGGGAGCGAGTGGGGCCAACGTCCTGACTTTC. Translating gives CASSSGGASGANVLTF.

The chain carries TRBV14 and TRBJ2-3; 9 nucleotides align to TRBD1. Germline V gene data show CDR1 as SGHDN and CDR2 as FVKESK. Trimming removed 2 bases from V and 5 bases from J; junction bases left unmatched: 8. This CDR3 region has 16 residues. CDR3 DNA: TGTGCCAGCAGCCAACACCGGGACAGGGAGAGAGATACGCAGTATTTT. It encodes CASSQHRDRERDTQYF.

The genes are TRBV19 and TRBJ2-3, with D uncertain. The CDR3 is 15 residues long. Germline V CDR1 and CDR2: LNHDA, SQIVND (reference sequence). Trimming took off 0 bases at V and 4 bases at J, with 11 bases between the two ends. The CDR3 reads CASSIETQRADTQYF. For the CDR3, the DNA is TGTGCCAGTAGTATAGAGACTCAACGGGCAGATACGCAGTATTTT.

The J gene is TRBJ2-1, the V gene TRBV11-2; TRBD2 aligns across 12 bases. This CDR3 comprises 17 residues. Germline V lookup: CDR1 SGHAT, CDR2 FQNNGV. After removal of 4 bases from V and 10 bases from J, the junction contained 14 bases not matched to a gene. The CDR3 reads CASSSPPTSGSVMEQFF. CDR3 coding DNA: TGTGCCAGCAGCTCCCCACCGACTAGCGGGAGTGTTATGGAGCAGTTCTTC. Full variable domain (missing parts from reference TRBV11-2 and TRBJ2-1): EAGVAQSPRYKIIEKRQSVAFWCNPISGHATLYWYQQILGQGPKLLIQFQNNGVVDDSQLPKDRFSAERLKGVDSTLKIQPAKLEDSAVYLCASSSPPTSGSVMEQFFGPGTRLTVL.

The chain links TRBV5-4 to TRBJ2-1; no clear D gene. CDR1 and CDR2 from the germline V gene are SGHNT and YYREEE (reference sequence). V lost 4 bases and J 6 bases, leaving 11 bases between the germline ends. The CDR3 is 13 residues long. CDR3 in amino acids: CASSPEWANEQFF. DNA of the CDR3: TGTGCCAGCAGCCCGGAGTGGGCCAATGAGCAGTTCTTC.

This sequence joins TRBV5-1 and TRBJ2-7; D is uncertain. The CDR3 contains 13 residues. V was pared by 0 bases and J by 5 bases, with 9 bases between. Germline CDR1 SGHRS, CDR2 YFSETQ. The CDR3 sequence: CASSLGVSDEQYF. In DNA form, the CDR3 reads TGCGCCAGCAGCTTGGGTGTTTCAGACGAGCAGTACTTC.

This clone came up once. This chain joins TRBV28 and TRBJ1-5, with a tentative D call TRBD1 (5 bases). The germline V and J ends were trimmed by 7 bases and 2 bases, with 15 bases remaining between them. CDR1 MDHEN and CDR2 SYDVKM come from the germline V gene. The CDR3 is 15 residues long. The CDR3 loop reads CASKGPVRGNQPQHF. In nucleotides, the CDR3 is TGTGCCAGCAAGGGGCCGGTGAGGGGCAATCAGCCCCAGCATTTT.